This T cell receptor (beta chain) was observed in a study of blood T cell repertoires in COVID-19. Study-level information: Donors in the United States, Italy and Spain gave samples during acute or convalescent COVID-19. T cells, B-cell-depleted T cells, or PBMCs supplied cDNA or gDNA.

Authors' processing steps: From reference gene primer amplification, estimates of nucleated cell counts were derived. TCRdb keeps only in-frame clones here, not all; method: immunoSEQ multiplex PCR. From that table come the V and J calls and clone size; the DNA was used to work out D and trimming. The data contain 70,000 to 95,000 clones, roughly 90% of them singletons. Germline loops: CDR1 LGHDT, CDR2 YNNKEL (reference sequence). Trimming stripped 3 bases from V and 0 bases from J, with 9 bases between. The CDR3 is 14 amino acids. The clonotype comes from a human donor with active COVID-19. The donor label of this sample is uncertain. The chain carries TRBV3-1 (or the pseudogene TRBV3-2) and TRBJ2-7; the D is unclear. Specimen: peripheral blood. The CDR3 region has the DNA TGTGCCAGCAGCCAGCTACAGAGCTCCTACGAGCAGTACTTC. Protein: CASSQLQSSYEQYF.